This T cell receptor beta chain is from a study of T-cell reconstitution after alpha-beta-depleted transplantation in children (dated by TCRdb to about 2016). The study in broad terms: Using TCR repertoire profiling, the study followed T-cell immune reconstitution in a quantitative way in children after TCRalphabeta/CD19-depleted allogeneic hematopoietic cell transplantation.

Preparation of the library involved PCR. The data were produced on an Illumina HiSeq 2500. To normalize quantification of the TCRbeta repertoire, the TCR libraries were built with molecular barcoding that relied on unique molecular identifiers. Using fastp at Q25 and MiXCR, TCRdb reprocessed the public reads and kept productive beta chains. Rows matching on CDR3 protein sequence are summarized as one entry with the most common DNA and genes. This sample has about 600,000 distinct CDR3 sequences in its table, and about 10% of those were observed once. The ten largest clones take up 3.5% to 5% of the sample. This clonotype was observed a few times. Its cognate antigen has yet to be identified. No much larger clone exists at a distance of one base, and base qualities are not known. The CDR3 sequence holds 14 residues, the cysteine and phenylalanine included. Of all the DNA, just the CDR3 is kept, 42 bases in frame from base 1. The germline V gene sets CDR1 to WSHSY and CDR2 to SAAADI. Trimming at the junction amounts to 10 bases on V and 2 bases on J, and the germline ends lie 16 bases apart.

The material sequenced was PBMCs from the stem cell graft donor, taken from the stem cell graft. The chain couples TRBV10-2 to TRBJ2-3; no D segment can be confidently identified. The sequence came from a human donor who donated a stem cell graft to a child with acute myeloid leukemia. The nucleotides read TGCGCCACCGGATTTGGCAGAAACACAGATACGCAGTATTTT. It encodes CATGFGRNTDTQYF.